The rows below give T cell receptor beta chains drawn from one sample of a study of CD8 T cells in Susac syndrome. From the immunoSEQ multiplex PCR reads, TCRdb called clonotypes with MiXCR, one entry per CDR3 protein. The sample records about 150,000 distinct CDR3 sequences, about 95% being singletons. Sequenced material: CD4+ T cells from PBMCs. Receptor source: a human donor with Susac syndrome. The conserved cysteine and the conserved F or W are not part of the CDR3 here.

v_call cdr3_aa
TRBV12-3/TRBV12-4 ASRVKGGGSPLH
TRBV6-6 ACQQGNQPQH
TRBV29-1 SVEGNTEAF
TRBV10-3 AISGPDSYEQY
TRBV12-3/TRBV12-4 ASRQGADTGELF
TRBV7-2 ASSTGNYGYT
TRBV27 ASSPRDRGFGYNSPLH
TRBV25-1 ASSESEGRETQY
TRBV4-1 ASSQGFRTDTQY
TRBV29-1 SVVGGVGGYT
TRBV18 ASSPGSANTEAF
TRBV29-1 SVGLRGLETQY
TRBV20-1 SAPPAGGGYRETQY
TRBV5-1 ASSLESGQTNEQF
TRBV9 ASSPSGTGNSPLH
TRBV15 ATSTYDRDGGELF
TRBV5-1 ASTLRGSGLHNEQF
TRBV20-1 SASSGVLNEQF
TRBV6-5 ASSLTGGYGYGYT
TRBV9 ASSAGVATNEKLF
TRBV2 ASSVSGVATEAF
TRBV12-3/TRBV12-4 ASSSYHEQY
TRBV12-3/TRBV12-4 ASSFRQGQF
TRBV7-3 ASSRGLAGNEQF
TRBV7-8 ASSLAVGFYQPQH
TRBV11-2 ASSPTSGDTGELF
TRBV7-9 ASSWTGVTEAF
TRBV6-6 ASSYSRGGDQPQH
TRBV7-9 ASREFVSTEAF
TRBV20-1 SARPLLGTGGTDTQY
TRBV4-3 ASSQNGNYGYT
TRBV11-1 ASSSRISSTDTQY
TRBV6-5 ASSTAGSGANVLT
TRBV9 ASSVEQGTIY
TRBV29-1 SVSGTPHEQY
TRBV4-3 ASSQDSGHNSPLH
TRBV7-9 ASTAGVSGTDTQY
TRBV18 ASSPRQDRVGDTEAF
TRBV20-1 SARGGQSSYNSPLH
TRBV18 ASSPLQGMLEQY
TRBV5-6 ASSFRTDTQY
TRBV20-1 SASGRGLGNEQF
TRBV11-2 ASSPSRVQETQY
TRBV27 ASRGTGANVLT
TRBV7-2 ASSDPGTDYNYGYT
TRBV28 ASSFILGNQPQH
TRBV11-1 ASSFNHDLGVHEQF
TRBV5-1 ASSSGGDYGYT
TRBV25-1 ASSESSGGGTEAF
TRBV20-1 SARAAGGLNTEAF
TRBV3-1 ASSQESWTGAGGYT
TRBV18 ASSPVGQAQF
TRBV20-1 SAREARGTLSEAF
TRBV4-1 ASTPRQENTEAF
TRBV4-1 ASSQEGLASYEQY
TRBV12-3/TRBV12-4 ASSLGRAEAF
TRBV20-1 SAGDRRSEQY
TRBV5-1 ASSLYGQDNSPLH
TRBV20-1 SARDFGNEKLF
TRBV12-3/TRBV12-4 ASSFDRGNTGELF